The 3 T cell receptor beta chains below all came from one sample that was sequenced in a study of T cell changes during pregnancy in multiple sclerosis. The method was immunoSEQ multiplex PCR; TCRdb's version includes in-frame clones alone and lacks a portion of them. The sample holds some 120,000 clones, approximately 93% seen once. The material was peripheral blood, obtained before pregnancy. The receptors come from a female donor with multiple sclerosis, enrolled in a pregnancy study.

The chain has TRBV7-2 and TRBJ2-1; possible D gene TRBD2, 6 bases. The germline V gene encodes CDR1 SGHTA and CDR2 FQGNSA. The V end was cut by 6 bases, the J end by 2 bases, with 14 bases between. The CDR3 is 15 amino acids. The CDR3 DNA is TGTGCCAGCAGTTGGGAGGCTAGCCCCTACAATGAGCAGTTCTTC. Its translation: CASSWEASPYNEQFF.

The gene calls are TRBV27 and TRBJ1-2, with D unresolved. Trimming removed 0 bases from V and 4 bases from J, with 18 bases in between. The CDR3 spans 17 residues. Per germline, CDR1 MNHEY and CDR2 SMNVEV (reference sequence). The CDR3 DNA follows: TGTGCCAGCAGTTTATCGATAGTTGGTCACAGCTTCTATGGCTACACCTTC. This translates into CASSLSIVGHSFYGYTF.

This sequence joins TRBV15 and TRBJ2-1; 9 positions agree with TRBD2. The V segment lost 4 bases and the J segment 4 bases; nucleotides outside the gene matches: 14. The CDR3 contains 18 residues. In germline, CDR1 is LNHNV, CDR2 YYDKDF (reference sequence). The CDR3 loop reads CATSNLVAASGVYNEQFF. The CDR3 DNA is TGTGCCACCAGCAATTTGGTCGCGGCTAGCGGGGTGTACAATGAGCAGTTCTTC. Variable domain in full (rest from reference TRBV15 and TRBJ2-1): DAMVIQNPRYQVTQFGKPVTLSCSQTLNHNVMYWYQQKSSQAPKLLFHYYDKDFNNEADTPDNFQSRRPNTSFCFLDIRSPGLGDTAMYLCATSNLVAASGVYNEQFFGPGTRLTVL.